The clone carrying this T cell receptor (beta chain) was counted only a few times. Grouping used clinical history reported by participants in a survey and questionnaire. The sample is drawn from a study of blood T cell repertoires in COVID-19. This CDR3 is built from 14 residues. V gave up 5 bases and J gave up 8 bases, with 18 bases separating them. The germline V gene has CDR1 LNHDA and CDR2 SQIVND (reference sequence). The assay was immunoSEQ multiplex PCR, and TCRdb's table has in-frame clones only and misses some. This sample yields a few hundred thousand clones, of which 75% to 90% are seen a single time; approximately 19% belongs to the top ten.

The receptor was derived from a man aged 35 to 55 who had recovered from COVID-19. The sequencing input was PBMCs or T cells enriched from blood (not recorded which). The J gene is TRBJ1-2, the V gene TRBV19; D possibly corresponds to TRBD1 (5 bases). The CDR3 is CASSPPTSGSGYTF. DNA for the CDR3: TGTGCCAGTAGTCCTCCAACTTCAGGGTCGGGCTACACCTTC.